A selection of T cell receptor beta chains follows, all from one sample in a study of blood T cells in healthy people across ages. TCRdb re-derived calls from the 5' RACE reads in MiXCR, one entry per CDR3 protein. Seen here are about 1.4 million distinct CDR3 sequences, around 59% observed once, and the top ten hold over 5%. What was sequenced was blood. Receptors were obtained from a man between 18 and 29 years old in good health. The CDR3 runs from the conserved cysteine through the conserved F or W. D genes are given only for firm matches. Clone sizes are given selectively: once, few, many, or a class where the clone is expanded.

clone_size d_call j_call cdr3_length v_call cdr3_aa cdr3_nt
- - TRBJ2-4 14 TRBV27 CASSPQAAKNIQYF TGTGCCAGCAGTCCCCAGGCAGCCAAAAACATTCAGTACTTT
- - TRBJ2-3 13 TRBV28 CASSLLVTDTQYF TGTGCCAGCAGTTTACTAGTTACAGATACGCAGTATTTT
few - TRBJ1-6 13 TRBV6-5 CASSRIHNSPLHF TGTGCCAGCAGCAGGATCCATAATTCACCCCTCCACTTT
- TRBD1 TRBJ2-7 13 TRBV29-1 CSVTRTGGYEQYF TGCAGCGTAACCCGCACAGGGGGCTACGAGCAGTACTTC
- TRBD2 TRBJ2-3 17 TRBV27 CASSRNPGLAGRDTQYF TGTGCCAGCAGCCGAAACCCGGGACTAGCGGGACGGGATACGCAGTATTTT
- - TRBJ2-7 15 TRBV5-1 CASSLGLPGPYEQYF TGCGCCAGCAGCTTGGGTCTACCGGGACCCTATGAGCAGTACTTC
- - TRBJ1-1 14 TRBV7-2 CASSVARRGAEAFF TGTGCCAGCAGCGTAGCCCGACGGGGGGCTGAAGCTTTCTTT
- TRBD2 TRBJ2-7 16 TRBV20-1 CSANSGTSGGTYEQYF TGCAGTGCTAACTCCGGGACTAGCGGGGGAACTTACGAGCAGTACTTC
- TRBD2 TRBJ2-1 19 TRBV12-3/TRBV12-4 CASSLAHSGGDSFYNEQFF TGTGCCAGCAGTTTAGCACATAGCGGGGGGGATAGTTTTTACAATGAGCAGTTCTTC
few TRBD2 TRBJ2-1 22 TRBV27 CASSIRPGLAGGTLSSYNEQFF TGTGCCAGCAGTATTCGTCCGGGTCTAGCGGGGGGAACCCTAAGCTCCTACAATGAGCAGTTCTTC
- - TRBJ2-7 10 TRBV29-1 CSVGTYEQYF TGCAGCGTCGGAACCTACGAGCAGTACTTC
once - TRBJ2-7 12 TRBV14 CASSQETPEQYF TGTGCCAGCAGCCAAGAGACGCCCGAGCAGTACTTC
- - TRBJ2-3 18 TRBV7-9 CASSRKIQPPTSTDTQYF TGTGCCAGCAGCCGAAAGATCCAGCCACCTACTAGCACAGATACGCAGTATTTT
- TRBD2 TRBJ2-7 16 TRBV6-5 CASSYLAGASTYEQYF TGTGCCAGCAGTTACTTAGCGGGGGCCTCGACCTACGAGCAGTACTTC
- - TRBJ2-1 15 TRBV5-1 CASSLWRARGNEQFF TGCGCCAGCAGCTTGTGGCGGGCCCGGGGGAATGAGCAGTTCTTC
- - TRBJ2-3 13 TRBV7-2 CASRHLPCDTQYF TGTGCCAGCAGACATCTACCTTGCGATACGCAGTATTTT
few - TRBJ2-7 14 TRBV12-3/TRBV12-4 CASSYGLGSYEQYF TGTGCCAGCAGTTATGGGCTCGGATCCTACGAGCAGTACTTC
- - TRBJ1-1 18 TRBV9 CASSVSFPSIGMNTEAFF TGTGCCAGCAGCGTATCATTTCCATCAATAGGGATGAACACTGAAGCTTTCTTT
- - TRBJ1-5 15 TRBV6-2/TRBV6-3 CASSYSTRENQLQHF TGTGCCAGCAGTTACTCGACGCGGGAAAATCAGCTCCAGCATTTT
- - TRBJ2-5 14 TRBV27 CASSLLGEKETQYF TGTGCCAGCAGTTTACTGGGGGAAAAAGAGACCCAGTACTTC
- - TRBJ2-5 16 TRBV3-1 CASSGCSTARGCWQYF TGTGCCAGCAGCGGGTGTAGCACAGCCAGAGGTTGTTGGCAGTACTTC
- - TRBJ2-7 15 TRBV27 CASSIAGTETYEQYF TGTGCCAGCAGTATTGCCGGGACGGAGACCTACGAGCAGTACTTC
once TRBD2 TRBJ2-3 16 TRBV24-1 CATSDFQRTSSDTQYF TGTGCCACCAGTGATTTCCAGAGGACTAGTTCAGATACGCAGTATTTT
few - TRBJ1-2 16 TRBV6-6 CASSYGRDVGSYGYTF TGTGCCAGCAGTTATGGGCGGGACGTCGGGTCGTATGGCTACACCTTC
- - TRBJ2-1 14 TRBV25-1 CASSDAKPPYEQFF TGTGCCAGCAGTGATGCGAAGCCCCCCTACGAGCAGTTCTTC
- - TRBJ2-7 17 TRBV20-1 CSARDSLGGTVPYERYF TGCAGTGCTAGAGATAGTTTGGGTGGGACCGTACCCTACGAGCGGTACTTC
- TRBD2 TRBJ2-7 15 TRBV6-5 CASSYSGGDYNEQYF TGTGCCAGCAGTTACAGCGGGGGCGACTACAATGAGCAGTACTTC
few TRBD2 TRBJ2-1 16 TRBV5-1 CASSLRQLAGVNEQFF TGCGCCAGCAGCTTGCGGCAACTAGCGGGAGTTAATGAGCAGTTCTTC
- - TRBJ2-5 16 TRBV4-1 CASSQGIRPKAETQYF TGCGCCAGCAGCCAAGGCATACGGCCCAAGGCGGAGACCCAGTACTTC
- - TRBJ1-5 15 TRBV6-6 CASSLGRGSNQPQHF TGTGCCAGCAGTTTGGGAAGGGGGAGCAATCAGCCCCAGCATTTT
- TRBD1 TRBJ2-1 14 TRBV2 CASSHEQGTNEQFF TGTGCCAGCAGCCACGAACAGGGGACAAATGAGCAGTTCTTC
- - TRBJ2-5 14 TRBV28 CASRGGSSPTGQYF TGTGCCAGCAGGGGGGGCAGTTCTCCCACGGGGCAGTACTTC
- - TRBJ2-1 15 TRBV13 CASSLDEGTYNEQFF TGTGCCAGCAGCCTGGATGAGGGAACTTACAATGAGCAGTTCTTC
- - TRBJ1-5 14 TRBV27 CASSTDFTPQPQHF TGTGCCAGCAGTACGGATTTTACGCCCCAGCCCCAGCATTTT
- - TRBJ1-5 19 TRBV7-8 CASSLVISGGSLSNQPQHF TGTGCCAGCAGCTTAGTTATAAGTGGTGGCAGTCTCAGCAATCAGCCCCAGCATTTT
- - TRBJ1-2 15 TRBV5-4 CASSLGAGRPYGYTF TGTGCCAGCAGCTTGGGAGCGGGCAGGCCCTATGGCTACACCTTC
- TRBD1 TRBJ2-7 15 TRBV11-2 CASSSYRDRDAWQYF TGTGCCAGCAGCTCATACCGGGACAGGGACGCTTGGCAGTACTTC
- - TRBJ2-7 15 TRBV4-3 CASSQAWARLNEQYF TGCGCCAGCAGCCAAGCTTGGGCTAGGCTGAACGAGCAGTACTTC
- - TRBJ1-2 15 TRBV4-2 CASSQIEGPGDGYTF TGTGCCAGCAGCCAAATCGAGGGGCCGGGGGATGGCTACACCTTC
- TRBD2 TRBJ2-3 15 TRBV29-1 CSVEGTSGRGDTQYF TGCAGCGTCGAGGGGACTAGCGGGAGGGGAGATACGCAGTATTTT
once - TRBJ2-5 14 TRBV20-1 CSARTGLTQETQYF TGCAGTGCCCGTACGGGACTCACCCAAGAGACCCAGTACTTC
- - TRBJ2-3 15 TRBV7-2 CASSLGGTAWDTQYF TGTGCCAGCAGCTTAGGTGGGACGGCCTGGGATACGCAGTATTTT
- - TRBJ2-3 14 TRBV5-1 CASSSERRRDTQYF TGCGCCAGCAGCTCCGAACGAAGAAGAGATACGCAGTATTTT
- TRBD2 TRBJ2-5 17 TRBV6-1 CASSPFFSGSTQETQYF TGTGCCAGCAGCCCGTTCTTTAGCGGGAGCACCCAAGAGACCCAGTACTTC